The TCR beta chain described here comes from a study of early T cells in non-severe SARS-CoV-2 infection. For the study at large: Sequencing targeted bulk RNA from unsorted whole blood, leaving chains unpaired.

Unique molecular identifiers tagged individual cDNA molecules. TCRdb redid the calling of the 5' RACE reads with MiXCR, one entry per CDR3 protein. The sample consists of over 55,000 distinct CDR3 sequences, roughly 8.8% of them appearing once. This clonotype was recorded many times. Germline V gene lookup returns CDR1 SNHLY and CDR2 FYNNEI. The V end lost 6 bases, the J end lost 3 bases, and 14 bases lay between the germline ends. The CDR3 is made up of 14 amino acids. Specimen: whole blood. The chain joins TRBV2 to TRBJ1-1; D uncertain. The sequence derives from an adult who was a healthcare worker with PCR-confirmed SARS-CoV-2 infection or an uninfected control (not recorded which). The CDR3 reads CASRRAPRDTEAFF. DNA for the CDR3: TGTGCCAGCAGGAGGGCCCCGCGGGACACTGAAGCTTTCTTT.